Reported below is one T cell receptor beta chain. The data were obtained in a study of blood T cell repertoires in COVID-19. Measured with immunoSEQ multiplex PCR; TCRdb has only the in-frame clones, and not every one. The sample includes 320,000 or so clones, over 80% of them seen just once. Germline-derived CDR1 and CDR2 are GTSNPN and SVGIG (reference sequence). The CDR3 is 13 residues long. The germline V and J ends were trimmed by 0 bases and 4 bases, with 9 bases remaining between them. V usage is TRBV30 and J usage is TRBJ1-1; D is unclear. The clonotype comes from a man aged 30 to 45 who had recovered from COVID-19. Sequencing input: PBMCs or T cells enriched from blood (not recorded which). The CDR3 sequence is CAWSVPGFTEAFF. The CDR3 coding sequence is TGTGCCTGGAGTGTCCCGGGGTTCACTGAAGCTTTCTTT.